This note documents a single T cell receptor (beta chain) sequence. Its target is unknown. This CDR3 region has 14 residues. CDR1 and CDR2 from the germline V gene are ENHRY and SYGVKD. The V segment lost 8 bases and the J segment 1 base; nucleotides outside the gene matches: 7. TCRdb used MiXCR to reprocess the 5' RACE reads, holding one entry per CDR3 protein. The table shows 74,000 or so distinct CDR3 sequences, with roughly 11% occurring only once. The sample comes from a study of early T cells in non-severe SARS-CoV-2 infection. Study observations and caveats: In VDJdb matching, anti-spike CD8 responses were favored while private and CD4 specificities went missing.

The clonotype comes from an adult who was a healthcare worker with PCR-confirmed SARS-CoV-2 infection or an uninfected control (not recorded which). The sample consisted of whole blood. The chain uses TRBV10-3 and TRBJ2-7; 8 bases are shared with TRBD2. CDR3 bases: TGTGCCATCTCCGGGACTAGTGCGTCCTACGAGCAGTACTTC. It encodes CAISGTSASYEQYF.